This T cell receptor beta chain was recovered during a study of T-cell memory formation after mild COVID-19. cDNA libraries for TCR alpha and TCR beta, carrying sample barcodes and UMIs, came from 5'RACE with constant-segment primers. TCRdb analysed the 5' RACE reads with MiXCR anew, one entry per CDR3 protein. Among around 440,000 distinct CDR3 sequences, 18% were seen once, and the ten largest hold approximately 13%. Germline V lookup: CDR1 MNHEY, CDR2 SVGEGT. There are 15 residues in the CDR3. Unmatched junction bases numbered 11, after V lost 10 bases and J lost 2 bases. Findings of the study overall: While clones contracting from day 15 to 85 were balanced between CD4 and CD8, later expanders leaned CD4+. That cross-reactive memory joined was suggested by some responding clones appearing in pre-infection memory. Those CD4+ clones that contracted were mainly in CM and EM (CD8+ ones in EMRA).

Of note for this clonotype: Its antigen is undetermined.

This sequence was found in an adult woman who had mild COVID-19 (a few samples of this study predate the infection). Cell type and time point are not known. Sequenced material: PBMCs or a T cell subset sorted from them (not recorded which). The chain links TRBV6-2 or TRBV6-3 to TRBJ1-2, with TRBD1 matching 9 bases. The CDR3 reads CATLQTGTGNYGYTF. For the CDR3, the DNA is TGTGCCACCCTCCAAACCGGGACAGGGAACTATGGCTACACCTTC.